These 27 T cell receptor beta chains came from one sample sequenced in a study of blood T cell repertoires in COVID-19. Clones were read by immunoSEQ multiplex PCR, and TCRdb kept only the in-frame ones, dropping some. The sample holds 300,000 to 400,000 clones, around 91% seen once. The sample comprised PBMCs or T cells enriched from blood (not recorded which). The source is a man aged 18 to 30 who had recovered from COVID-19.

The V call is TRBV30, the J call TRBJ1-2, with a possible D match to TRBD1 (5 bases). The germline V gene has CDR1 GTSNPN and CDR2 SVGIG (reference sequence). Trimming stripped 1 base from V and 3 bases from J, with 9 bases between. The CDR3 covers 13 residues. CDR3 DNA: TGTGCCTGGAGTGCCGACAGTGACTATGGCTACACCTTC. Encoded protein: CAWSADSDYGYTF.

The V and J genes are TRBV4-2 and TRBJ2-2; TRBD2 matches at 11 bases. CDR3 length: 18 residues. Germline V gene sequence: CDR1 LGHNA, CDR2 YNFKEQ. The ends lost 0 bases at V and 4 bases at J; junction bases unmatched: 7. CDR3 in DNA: TGTGCCAGCAGCCAAGAAACACTAGCGGGAGTTGGCACCGGGGAGCTGTTTTTT. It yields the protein CASSQETLAGVGTGELFF.

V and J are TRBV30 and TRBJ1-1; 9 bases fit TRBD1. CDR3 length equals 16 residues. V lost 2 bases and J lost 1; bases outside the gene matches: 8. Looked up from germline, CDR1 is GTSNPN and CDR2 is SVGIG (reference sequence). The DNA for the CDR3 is TGTGCCTGGAGTTGGGCACAGGGGGCAAGGAACACTGAAGCTTTCTTT. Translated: CAWSWAQGARNTEAFF.

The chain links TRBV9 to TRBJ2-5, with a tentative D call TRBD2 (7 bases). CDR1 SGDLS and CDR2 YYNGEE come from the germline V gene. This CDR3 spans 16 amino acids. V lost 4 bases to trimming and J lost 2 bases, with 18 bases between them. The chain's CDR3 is CASSTSGDGGQETQYF. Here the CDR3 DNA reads TGTGCCAGCAGCACCTCAGGGGACGGGGGGCAAGAGACCCAGTACTTC.

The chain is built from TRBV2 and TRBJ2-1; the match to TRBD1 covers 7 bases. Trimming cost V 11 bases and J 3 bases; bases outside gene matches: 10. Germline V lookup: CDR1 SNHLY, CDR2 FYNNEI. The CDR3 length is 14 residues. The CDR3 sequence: CARNLRQGYNEQFF. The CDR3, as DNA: TGTGCCCGAAACCTGCGACAGGGCTACAATGAGCAGTTCTTC.

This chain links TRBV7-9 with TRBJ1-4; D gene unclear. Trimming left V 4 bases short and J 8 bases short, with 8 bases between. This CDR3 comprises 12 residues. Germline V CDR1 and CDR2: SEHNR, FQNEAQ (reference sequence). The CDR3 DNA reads TGTGCCAGCAGCTCCAGCGCGGAAAAACTGTTTTTT. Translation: CASSSSAEKLFF. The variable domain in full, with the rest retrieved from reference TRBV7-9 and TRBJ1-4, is DTGVSQNPRHKITKRGQNVTFRCDPISEHNRLYWYRQTLGQGPEFLTYFQNEAQLEKSRLLSDRFSAERPKGSFSTLEIQRTEQGDSAMYLCASSSSAEKLFFGSGTQLSVL.

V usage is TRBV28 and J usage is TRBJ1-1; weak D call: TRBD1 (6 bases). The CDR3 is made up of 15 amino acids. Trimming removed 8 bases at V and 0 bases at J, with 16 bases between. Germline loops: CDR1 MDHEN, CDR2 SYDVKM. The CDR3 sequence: CASEGGGHMNTEAFF. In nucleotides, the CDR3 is TGTGCCAGCGAGGGGGGGGGCCACATGAACACTGAAGCTTTCTTT.

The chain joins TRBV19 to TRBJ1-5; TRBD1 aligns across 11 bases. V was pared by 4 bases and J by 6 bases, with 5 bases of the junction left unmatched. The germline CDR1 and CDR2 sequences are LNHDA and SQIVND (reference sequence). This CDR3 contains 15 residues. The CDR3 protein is CASSNPGQGVQPQHF. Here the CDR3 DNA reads TGTGCCAGTAGTAACCCGGGACAGGGGGTTCAGCCCCAGCATTTT. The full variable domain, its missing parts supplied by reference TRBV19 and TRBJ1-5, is DGGITQSPKYLFRKEGQNVTLSCEQNLNHDAMYWYRQDPGQGLRLIYYSQIVNDFQKGDIAEGYSVSREKKESFPLTVTSAQKNPTAFYLCASSNPGQGVQPQHFGDGTRLSIL.

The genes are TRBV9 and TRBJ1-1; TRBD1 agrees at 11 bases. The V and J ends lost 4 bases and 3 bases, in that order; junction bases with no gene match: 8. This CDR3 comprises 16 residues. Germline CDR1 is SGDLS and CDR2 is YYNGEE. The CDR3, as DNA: TGTGCCAGCAGCCCAAGGACAGGGGGCTTTGACACTGAAGCTTTCTTT. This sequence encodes CASSPRTGGFDTEAFF.

CDR3 DNA sequence: TGTGCCAGCAGTTCACTACAGGTTACTACGGGCGCCGGGGAGCTGTTTTTT. It encodes CASSSLQVTTGAGELFF. The chain joins TRBV27 to TRBJ2-2, with a possible D match to TRBD1 (5 bases). CDR1 and CDR2 from the germline V gene are MNHEY and SMNVEV (reference sequence). With 4 bases removed from V and 6 bases from J, the gap between germline ends came to 21 bases. The CDR3 is made up of 17 amino acids.

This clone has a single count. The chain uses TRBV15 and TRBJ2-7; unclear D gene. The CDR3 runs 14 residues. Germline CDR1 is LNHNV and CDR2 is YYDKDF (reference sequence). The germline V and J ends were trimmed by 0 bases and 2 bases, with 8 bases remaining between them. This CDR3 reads CATSREQHTYEQYF. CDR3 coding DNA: TGTGCCACCAGCAGAGAACAGCATACCTACGAGCAGTACTTC. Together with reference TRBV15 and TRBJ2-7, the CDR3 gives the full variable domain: DAMVIQNPRYQVTQFGKPVTLSCSQTLNHNVMYWYQQKSSQAPKLLFHYYDKDFNNEADTPDNFQSRRPNTSFCFLDIRSPGLGDTAMYLCATSREQHTYEQYFGPGTRLTVT.

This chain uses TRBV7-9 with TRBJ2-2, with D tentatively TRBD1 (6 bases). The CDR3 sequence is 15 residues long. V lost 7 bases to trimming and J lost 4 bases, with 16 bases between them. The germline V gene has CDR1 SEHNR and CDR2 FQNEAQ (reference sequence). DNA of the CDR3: TGTGCCAGCAACCTCAGGACAGATGTCACCGGGGAGCTGTTTTTT. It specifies CASNLRTDVTGELFF.

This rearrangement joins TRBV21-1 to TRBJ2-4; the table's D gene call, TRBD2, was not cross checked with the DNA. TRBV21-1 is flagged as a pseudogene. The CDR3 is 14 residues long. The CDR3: CAGGTSGRYNIQYF. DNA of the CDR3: TGTGCCGGAGGGACTAGCGGGAGGTATAACATTCAGTACTTC.

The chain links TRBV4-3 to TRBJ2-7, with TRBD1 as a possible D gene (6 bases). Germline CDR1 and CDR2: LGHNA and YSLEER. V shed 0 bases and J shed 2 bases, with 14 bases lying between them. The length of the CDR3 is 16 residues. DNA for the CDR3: TGCGCCAGCAGCCAAGAGTATCAGGGGTCCGCCTACGAGCAGTACTTC. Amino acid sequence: CASSQEYQGSAYEQYF.

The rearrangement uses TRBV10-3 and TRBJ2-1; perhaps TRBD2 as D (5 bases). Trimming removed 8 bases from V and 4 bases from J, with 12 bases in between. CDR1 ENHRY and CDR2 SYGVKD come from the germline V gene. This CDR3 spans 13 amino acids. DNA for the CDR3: TGTGCCATCGCTAGCCCGGGATACAATGAGCAGTTCTTC. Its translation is CAIASPGYNEQFF.

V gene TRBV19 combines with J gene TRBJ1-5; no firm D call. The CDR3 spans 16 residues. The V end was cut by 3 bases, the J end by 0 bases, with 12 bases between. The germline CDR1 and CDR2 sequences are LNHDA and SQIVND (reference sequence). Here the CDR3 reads CASSIPYVNSNQPQHF. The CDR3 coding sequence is TGTGCCAGTAGTATCCCCTATGTGAATAGCAATCAGCCCCAGCATTTT.

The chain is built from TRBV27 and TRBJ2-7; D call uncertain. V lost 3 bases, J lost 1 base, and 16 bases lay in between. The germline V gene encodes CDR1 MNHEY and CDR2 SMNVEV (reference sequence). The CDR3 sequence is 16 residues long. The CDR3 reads CASSFTPTPLSYEQYF. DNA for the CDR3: TGTGCCAGCAGTTTCACACCAACCCCGTTATCCTACGAGCAGTACTTC.

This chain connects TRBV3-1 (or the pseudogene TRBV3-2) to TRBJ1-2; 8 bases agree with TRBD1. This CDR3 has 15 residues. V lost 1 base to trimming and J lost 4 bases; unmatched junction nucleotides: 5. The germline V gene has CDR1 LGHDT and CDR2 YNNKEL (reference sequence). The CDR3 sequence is CASSQAAGGSYGYTF. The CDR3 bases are TGTGCCAGCAGCCAAGCGGCAGGGGGCAGCTATGGCTACACCTTC.

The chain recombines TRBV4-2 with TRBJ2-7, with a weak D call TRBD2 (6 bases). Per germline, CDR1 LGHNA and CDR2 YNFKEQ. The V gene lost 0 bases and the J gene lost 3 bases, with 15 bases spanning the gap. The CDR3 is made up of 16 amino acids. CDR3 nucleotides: TGTGCCAGCAGCCAAGATCTGGGCGGGGCCGACTACGAGCAGTACTTC. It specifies CASSQDLGGADYEQYF.

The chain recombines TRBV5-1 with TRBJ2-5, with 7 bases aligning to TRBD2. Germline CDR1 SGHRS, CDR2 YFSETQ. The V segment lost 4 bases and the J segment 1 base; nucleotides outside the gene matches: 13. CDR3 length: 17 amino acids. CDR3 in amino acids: CASSRGVWERSQETQYF. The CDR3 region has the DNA TGCGCCAGCAGCCGGGGGGTGTGGGAGCGTAGCCAAGAGACCCAGTACTTC.

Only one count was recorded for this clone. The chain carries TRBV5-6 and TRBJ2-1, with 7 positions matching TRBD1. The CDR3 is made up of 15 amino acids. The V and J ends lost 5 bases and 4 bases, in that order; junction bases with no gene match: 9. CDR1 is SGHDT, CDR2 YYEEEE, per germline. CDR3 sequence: CASSAGTATYNEQFF. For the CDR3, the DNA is TGTGCCAGCAGTGCCGGGACAGCCACTTACAATGAGCAGTTCTTC.

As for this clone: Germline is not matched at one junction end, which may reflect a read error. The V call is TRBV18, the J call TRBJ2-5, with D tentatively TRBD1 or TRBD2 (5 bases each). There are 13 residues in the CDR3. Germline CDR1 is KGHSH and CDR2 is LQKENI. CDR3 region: CASSPGRQETQYF. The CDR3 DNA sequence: TGTGCCAGTTCACCAGGGAGACAAGAGACCCAGTACTTC. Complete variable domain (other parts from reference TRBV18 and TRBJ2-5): NAGVMQNPRHLVRRRGQEARLRCSPMKGHSHVYWYRQLPEEGLKFMVYLQKENIIDESGMPKERFSAEFPKEGPSILRIQQVVRGDSAAYFCASSPGRQETQYFGPGTRLLVL.

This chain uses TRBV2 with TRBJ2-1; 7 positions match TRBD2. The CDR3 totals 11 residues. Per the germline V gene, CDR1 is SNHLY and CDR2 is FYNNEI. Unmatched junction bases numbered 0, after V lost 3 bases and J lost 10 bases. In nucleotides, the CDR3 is TGTGCCAGCAGTGAGCGGGGGGAGCAGTTCTTC. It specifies CASSERGEQFF.

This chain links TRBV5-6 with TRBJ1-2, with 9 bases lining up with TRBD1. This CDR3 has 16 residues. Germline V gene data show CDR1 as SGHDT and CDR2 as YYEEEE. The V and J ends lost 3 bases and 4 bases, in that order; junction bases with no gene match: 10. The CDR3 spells CASSYEQGAGGYGYTF. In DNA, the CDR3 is TGTGCCAGCAGCTACGAACAGGGGGCAGGGGGCTATGGCTACACCTTC.

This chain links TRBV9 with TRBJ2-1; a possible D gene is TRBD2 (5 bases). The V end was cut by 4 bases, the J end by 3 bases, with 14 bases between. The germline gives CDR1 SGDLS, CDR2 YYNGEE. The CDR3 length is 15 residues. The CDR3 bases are TGTGCCAGCAGCCCACGATCCGGAGGCTACAATGAGCAGTTCTTC. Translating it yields CASSPRSGGYNEQFF.

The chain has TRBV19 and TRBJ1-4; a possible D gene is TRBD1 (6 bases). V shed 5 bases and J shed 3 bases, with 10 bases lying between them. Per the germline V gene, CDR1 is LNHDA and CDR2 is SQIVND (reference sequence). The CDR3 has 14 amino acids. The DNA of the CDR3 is TGTGCCAGTAGTGTGAAGGGGGCTAATGAAAAACTGTTTTTT. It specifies CASSVKGANEKLFF.

The CDR3 bases are TGTGCCAGCAGCTTAGCGCGGGGGAGAAGGACTGAAGCTTTCTTT. As protein: CASSLARGRRTEAFF. The V and J genes are TRBV7-9 and TRBJ1-1; tentatively, D is TRBD1 (5 bases). Trimming stripped 0 bases from V and 5 bases from J, with 13 bases between. Germline V gives CDR1 SEHNR, CDR2 FQNEAQ (reference sequence). The CDR3 totals 15 residues.